This T cell receptor (beta chain) was profiled in a study of blood T cell repertoires in COVID-19. Method: immunoSEQ multiplex PCR; TCRdb's copy keeps in-frame clones and lacks some. This table holds 40,000 to 45,000 clones, 90% found once. V dropped 5 bases and J dropped 4 bases, with 15 bases sitting between them. The CDR3 sequence is 14 residues long. Germline-derived CDR1 and CDR2 are SGHTA and FQGTGA. The origin of this receptor is a human donor in a cohort sampled during active COVID-19. The chain links TRBV7-3 to TRBJ2-7, with D possibly matching TRBD2 (5 bases). Sequences were obtained from peripheral blood. The DNA of the CDR3 is TGTGCCAGCAGCCTCGAGTCCCGCGGGTACGAGCAGTACTTC. Amino acids: CASSLESRGYEQYF.